This TCR beta chain is drawn from a study of cytomegalovirus exposure and HLA in healthy donors. Study conclusions and caveats: For TCR beta chains, V- and J-gene trimming was later linked to a missense DCLRE1C variant. Later analysis showed TCR association rates varying by HLA locus, highest for DRB1 and lowest for HLA-C. Analysis performed later found 16,951 TCR beta sequences associated with HLA alleles at 0.05 false discovery rate.

This CDR3 comprises 11 residues. V lost 4 bases to trimming and J lost 6 bases, with 8 bases between them. CDR1 and CDR2 from the germline V gene are GTSNPN and SVGIG (reference sequence). PCR employed 60 Vbeta and 13 Jbeta primers. Measured with immunoSEQ multiplex PCR; TCRdb has only the in-frame clones, and not every one. Of 95,000 to 120,000 clones listed, under 80% were seen once; the top ten hold 4% to 4.5%. As to this clone: Its antigen is unidentified.

The V gene is TRBV30, the J gene TRBJ2-3, with unresolved D. Sequenced input: PBMCs. The TCR comes from a woman between 40 and 50 years old in good health and CMV-seropositive. The CDR3 region is CAWTPLDTQYF. The CDR3 coding sequence is TGTGCCTGGACCCCTCTTGATACGCAGTATTTT.